The clone carrying this T cell receptor (beta chain) has more than one count but fewer than ten. Its target is not known. The record originates from a study of esophageal squamous cell carcinoma under preoperative chemotherapy. Study overall: Both tumor-infiltrating lymphocytes and peripheral blood T cells had their TCR repertoires profiled.

From the PCR reads, TCRdb called clonotypes with MiXCR, one entry per CDR3 protein. The sample contains about 32,000 distinct CDR3 sequences, around half of which appear only once. Findings and limits, study-wide: After chemotherapy, TCR diversity rose significantly in peripheral T cells but not in tumor-infiltrating lymphocytes. Peripheral T cells migrating into the tumor appeared to partly supply post-treatment tumor-infiltrating lymphocytes.

Time point in this sample: after preoperative PTX-NDP chemotherapy. Paclitaxel-nedaplatin chemotherapy was given to patients ahead of their surgery. The germline gives CDR1 SGHNT, CDR2 YYREEE (reference sequence). The CDR3 consists of 16 residues. Trimming pared 3 bases from V and 0 bases from J, leaving 10 bases between. The rearrangement uses TRBV5-4 and TRBJ2-6, with unresolved D. Sampling was conducted from a patient given preoperative chemotherapy. This TCR derives from a human donor with esophageal squamous cell carcinoma. The donor label of this sample is uncertain. CDR3 coding DNA: TGTGCCAGCAGCTCCGGCGGAGACTCTGGGGCCAACGTCCTGACTTTC. This codes for CASSSGGDSGANVLTF.